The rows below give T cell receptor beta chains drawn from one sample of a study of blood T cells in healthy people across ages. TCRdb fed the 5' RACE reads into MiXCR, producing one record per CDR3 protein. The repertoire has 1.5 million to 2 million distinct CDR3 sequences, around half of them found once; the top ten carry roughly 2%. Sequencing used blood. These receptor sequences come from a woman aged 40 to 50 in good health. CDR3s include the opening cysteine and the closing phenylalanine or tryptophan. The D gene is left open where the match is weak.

CDR3: CSVDAGNTDTQYF
V: TRBV29-1
J: TRBJ2-3
D: .

CDR3: CASSEGGDGSTDTQYF
V: TRBV25-1
J: TRBJ2-3
D: TRBD2

CDR3: CASSPTGISTDTQYF
V: TRBV18
J: TRBJ2-3
D: .

CDR3: CASSFTVEADSYGYTF
V: TRBV7-8
J: TRBJ1-2
D: .

CDR3: CASSAGTYNEQFF
V: TRBV9
J: TRBJ2-1
D: .

CDR3: CASSWGLAGMNIQYF
V: TRBV7-2
J: TRBJ2-4
D: TRBD2

CDR3: CSARDGAGGTDTQYF
V: TRBV20-1
J: TRBJ2-3
D: TRBD2

CDR3: CAISEWGLIEKLFF
V: TRBV10-3
J: TRBJ1-4
D: .

CDR3: CASSPSMQKVGNEQFF
V: TRBV7-2
J: TRBJ2-1
D: .

CDR3: CASSATGTGLYEQYF
V: TRBV9
J: TRBJ2-7
D: TRBD1

CDR3: CASSQLTSYGYTF
V: TRBV3-1
J: TRBJ1-2
D: .

CDR3: CASSTRKGPDTQYF
V: TRBV3-1
J: TRBJ2-3
D: .

CDR3: CASSREPNTEAFF
V: TRBV9
J: TRBJ1-1
D: .

CDR3: CASGMGTGVNQPQHF
V: TRBV5-1
J: TRBJ1-5
D: TRBD1

CDR3: CSAYTSGGLTDTQYF
V: TRBV20-1
J: TRBJ2-3
D: TRBD2

CDR3: CASSLERVAAEAFF
V: TRBV11-2
J: TRBJ1-1
D: .

CDR3: CASSLPGQSNNEQFF
V: TRBV5-1
J: TRBJ2-1
D: .

CDR3: CASGSSGGSPGEQFF
V: TRBV6-6
J: TRBJ2-1
D: TRBD2

CDR3: CASGRARGYYGYTF
V: TRBV6-5
J: TRBJ1-2
D: .

CDR3: CASSLGVGPQHF
V: TRBV27
J: TRBJ1-5
D: .

CDR3: CSASSGTGNNEQFF
V: TRBV20-1
J: TRBJ2-1
D: TRBD1

CDR3: CASSLRLAGQSYNEQFF
V: TRBV4-1
J: TRBJ2-1
D: TRBD2

CDR3: CSAAWDAGNTEAFF
V: TRBV20-1
J: TRBJ1-1
D: .

CDR3: CASSPGMRGYTF
V: TRBV6-2/TRBV6-3
J: TRBJ1-2
D: .

CDR3: CASSQDKANNEQFF
V: TRBV4-2
J: TRBJ2-1
D: .

CDR3: CASSTGHLLNEQFF
V: TRBV7-8
J: TRBJ2-1
D: .

CDR3: CASSSTGDLGANVLTF
V: TRBV5-1
J: TRBJ2-6
D: .

CDR3: CASSWESGGYEGYTF
V: TRBV7-9
J: TRBJ1-2
D: .

CDR3: CSAIPPGRSNYGYTF
V: TRBV20-1
J: TRBJ1-2
D: .

CDR3: CASSVPGGGDKNIQYF
V: TRBV7-2
J: TRBJ2-4
D: TRBD2

CDR3: CASSLAWTEAFF
V: TRBV28
J: TRBJ1-1
D: .

CDR3: CASSKAAQETQYF
V: TRBV7-3
J: TRBJ2-5
D: .

CDR3: CASNFGQPSYGYTF
V: TRBV12-3/TRBV12-4
J: TRBJ1-2
D: .

CDR3: CASSKGNGYTF
V: TRBV5-1
J: TRBJ1-2
D: .

CDR3: CASSYSAGGLSNSPLHF
V: TRBV6-5
J: TRBJ1-6
D: TRBD1

CDR3: CSARALRQDDQETQYF
V: TRBV20-1
J: TRBJ2-5
D: .

CDR3: CSASRGTGNSLEQYF
V: TRBV20-1
J: TRBJ2-7
D: TRBD1

CDR3: CASSSYGRDTRYF
V: TRBV7-2
J: TRBJ2-3
D: .

CDR3: CASSQVSLYNEQFF
V: TRBV4-2
J: TRBJ2-1
D: .

CDR3: CASSFGGTGGEKLFF
V: TRBV5-6
J: TRBJ1-4
D: TRBD1

CDR3: CAISNIQVRDRVLETQYF
V: TRBV10-3
J: TRBJ2-5
D: TRBD1

CDR3: CASSYYYSPYEQYF
V: TRBV6-2/TRBV6-3
J: TRBJ2-7
D: .

CDR3: CASSLGVSGMREQYF
V: TRBV21-1
J: TRBJ2-7
D: .

CDR3: CASSYAGLLGETQYF
V: TRBV6-5
J: TRBJ2-5
D: .

CDR3: CSVADLGQGNTEAFF
V: TRBV29-1
J: TRBJ1-1
D: TRBD1

CDR3: CASRDRDRTNTEAFF
V: TRBV10-2
J: TRBJ1-1
D: TRBD1

CDR3: CSALTDWTTDTQYF
V: TRBV29-1
J: TRBJ2-3
D: .

CDR3: CASSLFRNTQYF
V: TRBV7-2
J: TRBJ2-3
D: .

CDR3: CASSSYRGRYNEQFF
V: TRBV7-9
J: TRBJ2-1
D: .

CDR3: CASSLISGGLGEQFF
V: TRBV11-2
J: TRBJ2-1
D: TRBD2

CDR3: CASSLGLGTNKLIAKNIQYF
V: TRBV7-2
J: TRBJ2-4
D: TRBD2

CDR3: CASSPRRLGVSDRGGYTF
V: TRBV7-2
J: TRBJ1-2
D: TRBD1

CDR3: CASSPIQGWSKNIQYF
V: TRBV11-2
J: TRBJ2-4
D: .

CDR3: CSASVIINYGCTF
V: TRBV20-1
J: TRBJ1-2
D: .

CDR3: CASSADRGLSEAFF
V: TRBV6-5
J: TRBJ1-1
D: TRBD1

CDR3: CASSLTFDNEQFF
V: TRBV7-8
J: TRBJ2-1
D: .

CDR3: CARRRGDPLRSYNSPLHF
V: TRBV2
J: TRBJ1-6
D: .

CDR3: CSVVLTPRSSYNEQFF
V: TRBV29-1
J: TRBJ2-1
D: .

CDR3: CASSFYTYRDRDGSSYEQYF
V: TRBV5-1
J: TRBJ2-7
D: TRBD1